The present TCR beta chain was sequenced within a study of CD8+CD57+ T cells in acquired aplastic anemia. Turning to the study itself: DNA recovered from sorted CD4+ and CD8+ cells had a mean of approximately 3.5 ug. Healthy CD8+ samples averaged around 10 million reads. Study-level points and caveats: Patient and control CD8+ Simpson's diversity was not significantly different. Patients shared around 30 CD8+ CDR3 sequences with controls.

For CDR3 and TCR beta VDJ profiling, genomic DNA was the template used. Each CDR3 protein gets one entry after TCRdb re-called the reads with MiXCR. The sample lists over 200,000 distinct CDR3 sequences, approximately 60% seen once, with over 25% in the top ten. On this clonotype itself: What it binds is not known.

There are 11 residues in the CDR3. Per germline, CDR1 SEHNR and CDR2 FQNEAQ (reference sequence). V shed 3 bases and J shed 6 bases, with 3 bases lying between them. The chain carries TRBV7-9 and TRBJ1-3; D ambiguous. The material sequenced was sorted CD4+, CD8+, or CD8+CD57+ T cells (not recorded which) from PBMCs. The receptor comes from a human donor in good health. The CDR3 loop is CASSFKNTIYF. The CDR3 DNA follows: TGTGCCAGCAGCTTTAAAAACACCATATATTTT.